This T cell receptor beta chain was observed in a study of radiation and T cells in renal cell carcinoma. The V segment lost 2 bases and the J segment 2 bases; nucleotides outside the gene matches: 8. The CDR3 length is 17 residues. The germline V gene encodes CDR1 SEHNR and CDR2 FQNEAQ (reference sequence). Time point here: blood 2 weeks post-SBRT. Treatment given: 15 Gy SBRT to primary tumor, nephrectomy 4 weeks later. Generated by immunoSEQ multiplex PCR, the TCRdb table keeps only in-frame clones and is missing some. The sample comprises some 120,000 clones, roughly 77% of which are singletons, and 1.5% to 2% rests with the top ten.

The chain combines TRBV7-9 with TRBJ2-3, with 9 bases identical to TRBD2. Sequences were derived from blood, sampled from a patient whose treatment included radiotherapy and nephrectomy. This TCR was sampled from a woman aged 55-69 years with renal cell carcinoma. CDR3 in DNA: TGTGCCAGCAGCTTAAAGGTAGCGGGAGCCCCCACAGATACGCAGTATTTT. This translates into CASSLKVAGAPTDTQYF.